This T cell receptor beta chain was sequenced during a study of lymphopenia after photon versus proton radiotherapy (dated by TCRdb to the late 2010s). As for the study more broadly: The study compared the immunological effects of photon versus proton radiation therapy in patients with gastrointestinal tumors who developed high-grade lymphopenia. The cohort comprised approximately 21 patients with gastrointestinal tumors who received either photon or proton therapy and then developed lymphopenia. The study was designed to characterize how the impact on the immune system differs between the two radiation modalities.

Library generation was performed with the immunoSEQ multiplex PCR assay. Alongside multiparametric flow cytometry, deep sequencing of rearranged TCR beta loci was used to profile the T cell repertoires. The source is immuneACCESS, and TCRdb retained only in-frame sequences with V and J called. Part of the clones is not carried over; for the studies checked, unresolved V genes explain less than half of this, and the remainder is unexplained. The table for this sample lists about 15,000 clones; 65% to 90% of them were counted only once. Together, the top ten hold approximately 10% of the sample. This clone came up once. Its antigen remains undetermined. Base-call qualities are not available, and no considerably larger clone is one nucleotide away. The full study reports these points: Proton-treated patients stayed relatively stable during treatment, while photon-treated patients lost naive T cells and TCR diversity and gained effector/memory populations. After the lymphocyte count nadir, repertoires from photon-treated patients showed oligoclonal expansion, particularly of CD8+ Temra cells, and this expansion drove the decline in diversity. Among patients across the cohort who died, overall survival time showed an inverse correlation with a larger post-nadir drop in TCR diversity. The authors looked at the survival association only in patients who died, and they framed better survival with proton therapy as a possibility rather than a demonstrated result.

The source was peripheral blood, collected from a patient treated with proton-based radiotherapy. The origin of this receptor is an older man with pancreatic cancer.

Here is the DNA: TGTGCCAGCAGTCAACCAGGGGGCAGTACAGATACGCAGTATTTT. This sequence encodes CASSQPGGSTDTQYF. Recombination joined TRBV6-5 with TRBJ2-3; TRBD1 matches 8 bases in the middle. Including the terminal cysteine and phenylalanine, the CDR3 comprises 15 residues. The read is trimmed to its CDR3 DNA, 45 bases read in frame from base 1. V loses 5 bases at its end and J loses 3 bases; junction bases beyond the gene matches: 7. Sequences MNHEY (CDR1) and SVGAGI (CDR2) are obtained from the germline V gene.